The clone carrying this T cell receptor beta chain has only a few counts. Its antigen is unknown. This record belongs to a study of T cell repertoires in cytomegalovirus infection. TCRdb independently ran MiXCR on the reads; one entry per CDR3 protein. The data contain 50,000 or so distinct CDR3 sequences, around 18% of them singletons. With 3 bases clipped from V and 5 bases from J, the junction kept 6 bases outside the gene matches. CDR1 and CDR2 (germline): DFQATT, SNEGSKA (reference sequence). CDR3 length: 13 amino acids. The chain recombines TRBV20-1 with TRBJ1-2; 7 bases fit TRBD1. The sample in question was CD8+ T cells from cultured PBMCs, obtained from culture after CMV antigen stimulation. The receptor was derived from a human donor in good health (CMV status not recorded). Some clones in this sample may be carry-over from other donors' samples. CDR3 sequence (DNA): TGCAGTGCTAGGGGGACAGAAATTTATGGCTACACCTTC. Protein sequence: CSARGTEIYGYTF.